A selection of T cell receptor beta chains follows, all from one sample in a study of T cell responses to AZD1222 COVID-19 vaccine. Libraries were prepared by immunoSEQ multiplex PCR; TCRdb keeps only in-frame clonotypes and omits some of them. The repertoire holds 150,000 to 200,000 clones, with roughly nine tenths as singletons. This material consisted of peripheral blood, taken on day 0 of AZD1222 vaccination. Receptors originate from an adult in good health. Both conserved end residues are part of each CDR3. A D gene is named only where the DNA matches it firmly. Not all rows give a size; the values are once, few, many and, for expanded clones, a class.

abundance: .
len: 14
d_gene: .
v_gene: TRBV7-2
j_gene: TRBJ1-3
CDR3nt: TGTGCCAGCAGCGATAGGGGCAGTGGAAACACCATATATTTT
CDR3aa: CASSDRGSGNTIYF

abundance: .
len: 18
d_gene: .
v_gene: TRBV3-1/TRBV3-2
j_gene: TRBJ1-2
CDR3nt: TGTGCCAGCAGCCAGGAGCTCATGGTAGTGGGGGCGGGCTATGGCTACACCTTC
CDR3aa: CASSQELMVVGAGYGYTF

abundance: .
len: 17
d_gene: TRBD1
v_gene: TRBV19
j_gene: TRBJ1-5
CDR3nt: TGTGCCAGTAGTAGCCGGGACAGGGGGCGCGGAAATCAGCCCCAGCATTTT
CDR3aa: CASSSRDRGRGNQPQHF

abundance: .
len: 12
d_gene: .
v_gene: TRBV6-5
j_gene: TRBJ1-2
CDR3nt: TGTGCCAGCAGCCGACAGTCCTATGGCTACACCTTC
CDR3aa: CASSRQSYGYTF

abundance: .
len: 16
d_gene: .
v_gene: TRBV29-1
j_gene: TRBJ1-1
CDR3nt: TGCAGCGTTGAAGATCTTCGAGGGATGGGGAACACTGAAGCTTTCTTT
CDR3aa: CSVEDLRGMGNTEAFF

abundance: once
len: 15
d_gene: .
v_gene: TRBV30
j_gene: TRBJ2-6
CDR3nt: TGTGCCTGGAGCCCGTCTAGGGCTGGGGCCAACGTCCTGACTTTC
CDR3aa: CAWSPSRAGANVLTF

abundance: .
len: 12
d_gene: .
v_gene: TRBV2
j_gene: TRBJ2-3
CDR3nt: TGTGCCAGTGCCGATGAGGGGCAGACGCAGTATTTT
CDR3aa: CASADEGQTQYF

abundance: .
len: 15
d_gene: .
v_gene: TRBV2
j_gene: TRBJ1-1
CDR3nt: TGTGCCAGCAGTGACCCAGGGGTGATTATCACTGAAGCTTTCTTT
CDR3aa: CASSDPGVIITEAFF

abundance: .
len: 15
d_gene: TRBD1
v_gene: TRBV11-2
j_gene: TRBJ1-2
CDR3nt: TGTGCCAGCAGTGTCGAGAGGACAGGGGCGGCTGGCTACACCTTC
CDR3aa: CASSVERTGAAGYTF

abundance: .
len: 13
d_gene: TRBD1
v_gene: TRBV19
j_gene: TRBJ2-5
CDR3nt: TGTGCCAGTAGCAGAGACAGGGGAGAGACCCAGTACTTC
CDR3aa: CASSRDRGETQYF

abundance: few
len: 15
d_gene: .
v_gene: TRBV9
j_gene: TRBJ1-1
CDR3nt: TGTGCCAGCAGCGTAGAAGCGGGGGGCGGCACTGAAGCTTTCTTT
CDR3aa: CASSVEAGGGTEAFF

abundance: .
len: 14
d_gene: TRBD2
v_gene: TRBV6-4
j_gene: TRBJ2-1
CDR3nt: TGTGCCAGCACCATCTCGCGGGAGCACGGTGAGCAGTTCTTC
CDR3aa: CASTISREHGEQFF

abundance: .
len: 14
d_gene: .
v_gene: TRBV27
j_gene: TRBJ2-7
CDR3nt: TGTGCCAGCAGTTTGGAGGGACCGCGCTACGAGCAGTACTTC
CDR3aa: CASSLEGPRYEQYF

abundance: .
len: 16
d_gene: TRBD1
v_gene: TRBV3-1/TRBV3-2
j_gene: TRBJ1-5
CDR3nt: TGTGCCAGCAGCCAGGACAGGGGGCCCGGCAATCAGCCCCAGCATTTT
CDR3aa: CASSQDRGPGNQPQHF

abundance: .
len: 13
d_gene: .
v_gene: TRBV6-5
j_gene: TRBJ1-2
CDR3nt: TGTGCCAGCAGGGTCGGGACTAAGAGTGGCTACACCTTC
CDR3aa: CASRVGTKSGYTF

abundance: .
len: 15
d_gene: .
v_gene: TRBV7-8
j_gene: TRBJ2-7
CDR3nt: TGTGCCAGCAGCCCGGGTGGTAGAGCAATCTACGAGCAGTACTTC
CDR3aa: CASSPGGRAIYEQYF

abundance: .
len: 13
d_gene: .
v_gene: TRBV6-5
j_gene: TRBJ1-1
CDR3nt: TGTGCCAGCAGTATCCTACAGGGAACTGAAGCTTTCTTT
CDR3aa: CASSILQGTEAFF

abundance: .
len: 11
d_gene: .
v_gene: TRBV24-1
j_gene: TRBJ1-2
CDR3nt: TGTGCCACCAGTGGTGGAGGGTACTACACCTTC
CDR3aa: CATSGGGYYTF

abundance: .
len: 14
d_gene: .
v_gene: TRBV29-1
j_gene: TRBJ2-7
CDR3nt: TGCAGCGTTGACCCGGGGCAGGGTCACTACGAGCAGTACTTC
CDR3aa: CSVDPGQGHYEQYF

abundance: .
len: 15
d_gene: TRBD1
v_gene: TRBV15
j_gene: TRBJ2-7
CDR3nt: TGTGCCACCAGCGCACAGAGGACAGGGGGTTACGAGCAGTACTTC
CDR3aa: CATSAQRTGGYEQYF

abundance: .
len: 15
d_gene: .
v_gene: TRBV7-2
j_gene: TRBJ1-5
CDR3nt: TGTGCCAGCAGCTTAGCGCAGGGTTCCAATCAGCCCCAGCATTTT
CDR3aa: CASSLAQGSNQPQHF

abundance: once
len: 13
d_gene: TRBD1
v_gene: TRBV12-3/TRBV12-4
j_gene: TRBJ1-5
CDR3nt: TGTGCCAGCAGTAGGGACAGAAATCAGCCCCAGCATTTT
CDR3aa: CASSRDRNQPQHF

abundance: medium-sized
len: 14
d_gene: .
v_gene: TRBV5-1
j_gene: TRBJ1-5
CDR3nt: TGCGCCAGCAGCTTGACAGGGATGGATCAGCCCCAGCATTTT
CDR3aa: CASSLTGMDQPQHF

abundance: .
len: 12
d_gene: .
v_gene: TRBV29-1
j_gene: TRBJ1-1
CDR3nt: TGCAGCGTTGATTGGATTGGCACTGAAGCTTTCTTT
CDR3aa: CSVDWIGTEAFF

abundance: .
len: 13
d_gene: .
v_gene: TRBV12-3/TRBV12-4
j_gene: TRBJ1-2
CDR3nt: TGTGCCAGCAGCTCCACAGGGTTTACCACCTACACCTTC
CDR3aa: CASSSTGFTTYTF

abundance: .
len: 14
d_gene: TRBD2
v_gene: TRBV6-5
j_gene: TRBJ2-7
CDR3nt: TGTGCCAGCTCCCTGCGGGAGAGCTCCTACGAGCAGTACTTC
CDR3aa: CASSLRESSYEQYF

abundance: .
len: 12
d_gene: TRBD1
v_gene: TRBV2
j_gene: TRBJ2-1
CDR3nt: TGTGCCAGCAATTCCAGGGGGAATGAGCAGTTCTTC
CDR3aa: CASNSRGNEQFF

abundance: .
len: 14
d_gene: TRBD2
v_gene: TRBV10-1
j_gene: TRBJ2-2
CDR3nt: TGCGCCAGCCCTTCTAGCGGTTACACCGGGGAGCTGTTTTTT
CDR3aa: CASPSSGYTGELFF

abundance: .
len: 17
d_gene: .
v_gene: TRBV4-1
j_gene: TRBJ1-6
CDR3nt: TGCGCCAGCAGCCTGACCACGTCGACAGACTATAATTCACCCCTCCACTTT
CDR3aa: CASSLTTSTDYNSPLHF

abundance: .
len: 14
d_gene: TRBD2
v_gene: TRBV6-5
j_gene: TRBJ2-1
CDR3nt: TGTGCCAGCAGTTACGACGGGAGGGCCTATGAGCAGTTCTTC
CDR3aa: CASSYDGRAYEQFF

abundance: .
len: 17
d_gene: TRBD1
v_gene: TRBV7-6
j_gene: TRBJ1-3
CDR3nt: TGTGCCAGCAGCTTAGCGTCGGGACAGGGGCCTGGAAACACCATATATTTT
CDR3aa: CASSLASGQGPGNTIYF

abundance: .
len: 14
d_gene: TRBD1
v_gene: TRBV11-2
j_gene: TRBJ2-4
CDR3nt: TGTGCCAGCAGCCTAGCCGCGACAGGGATCATTCAGTACTTC
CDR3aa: CASSLAATGIIQYF

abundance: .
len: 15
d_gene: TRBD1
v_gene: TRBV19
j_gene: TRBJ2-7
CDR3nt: TGTGCCAGTAGTATAGCCGGGACAGACCACTACGAGCAGTACTTC
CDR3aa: CASSIAGTDHYEQYF

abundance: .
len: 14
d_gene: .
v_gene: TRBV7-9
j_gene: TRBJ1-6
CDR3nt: TGTGCCAGCAGGGAGGGGAGAGAGAGTTCACCCCTCCACTTT
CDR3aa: CASREGRESSPLHF